A selection of T cell receptor beta chains follows, all from one sample in a study of tumor-infiltrating lymphocytes in oesophageal squamous cell carcinoma. TCRdb passed the PCR reads through MiXCR, listing each CDR3 protein once. The sample carries 11,000 to 15,000 distinct CDR3 sequences, 45% to 50% recorded once. The specimen sequenced was blood. The origin of the receptors is a male donor with esophageal squamous cell carcinoma. CDR3s leave out the opening cysteine and the closing phenylalanine or tryptophan.

j_call v_call cdr3_aa
TRBJ2-3 TRBV2 ASSEEGADTQY
TRBJ2-3 TRBV5-5 ASSINYRGAGELY
. TRBV12-5 ASGLLQGVNEQF
TRBJ2-7 TRBV6-6 ASSRDYEQY
TRBJ2-3 TRBV7-3 ASSYHRECTDTQY
TRBJ2-3 TRBV19 ASSFRTTGTQY
. TRBV7-6 ASSLPLSTQY
TRBJ1-2 TRBV7-3 ASSHTGFDGYT
TRBJ2-1 TRBV7-6 ASSDWRAGNEQF
TRBJ2-7 TRBV24-1 ATSDSGFSNEQY
TRBJ2-7 TRBV10-1 ASSHGTGRMY
TRBJ2-3 TRBV7-1 ASRPTSGGANTGELY